This TCR beta chain was sequenced for a study of blood T cell repertoires in COVID-19. For the study at large: From the United States, Italy and Spain came samples of acute and convalescent COVID-19. The analysed material was cDNA or gDNA that came from T cells, B-cell-depleted T cells, or PBMCs.

Per the authors' pipeline: Cell counts per sample came from amplifying reference gene primers. Profiled with immunoSEQ multiplex PCR; TCRdb holds only in-frame clones, not every one. V and J calls and clone size come straight from that table; D and trimming were deduced from the DNA. Of about 210,000 clones listed, around four fifths are singletons. The CDR3 is 18 residues long. The V segment lost 0 bases and the J segment 1 base; nucleotides outside the gene matches: 4. Germline V CDR1 and CDR2: MRHNA, SNTAGT. The chain is built from TRBV6-4 and TRBJ2-3, with 13 bases lining up with TRBD2. This receptor was obtained from a woman aged 40-49 years with active or convalescent COVID-19. The sequenced sample was peripheral blood. Here the CDR3 reads CASSDSGLAGTGTDTQYF. The CDR3 DNA sequence: TGTGCCAGCAGTGACTCGGGACTAGCGGGAACCGGCACAGATACGCAGTATTTT.